What follows are 19 T cell receptor beta chains derived from one specimen sequenced in a study of regulatory T cells in long-lasting Graves disease. Arm-PCR with iRepertoire HTBI primers amplified the CDR3 regions for these TCR beta libraries. A single record per CDR3 protein comes from TCRdb applying MiXCR to the multiplex PCR reads. This sample has under 450,000 distinct CDR3 sequences; 12% occur once, and the top ten carry 15% to 20%. Time point denoted: newly diagnosed GD, antithyroid drugs for less than 3 months. The authors made the TCR library using RNA they extracted from PBMCs. The sample was also reused in another study, on T cells in Graves' hyperthyroidism and ophthalmopathy.

The specimen was peripheral blood mononuclear cells (PBMCs), collected at new diagnosis, from a patient treated with antithyroid drugs. These receptors all stem from a woman younger than 35 with Graves disease.

The rearrangement uses TRBV29-1 and TRBJ1-2; D gene uncertain. In germline, CDR1 is SQVTM, CDR2 ANQGSEA. V was shortened by 0 bases and J by 3 bases, with 23 bases between the two germline ends. This CDR3 spans 18 amino acids. The CDR3 DNA sequence: TGCAGCGTTGAAGAGAGGCGGTTGTTGGGATTAAAGGACTATGGCTACACCTTC. Its protein is CSVEERRLLGLKDYGYTF. Complete variable domain (other parts from reference TRBV29-1 and TRBJ1-2): SAVISQKPSRDICQRGTSLTIQCQVDSQVTMMFWYRQQPGQSLTLIATANQGSEATYESGFVIDKFPISRPNLTFSTLTVSNMSPEDSSIYLCSVEERRLLGLKDYGYTFGSGTRLTVV.

The rearrangement joins TRBV6-5 to TRBJ1-2; D gene uncertain. Looked up from germline, CDR1 is MNHEY and CDR2 is SVGAGI. There are 13 residues in the CDR3. The V end lost 2 bases, the J end lost 3 bases, and 7 bases lay between the germline ends. The CDR3 DNA is TGTGCCAGCAGTTACGGAGTGGACTATGGCTACACCTTC. Its protein product is CASSYGVDYGYTF.

The genes are TRBV6-5 and TRBJ2-1; no clear D gene. The CDR3 runs to 13 residues. CDR1 is MNHEY and CDR2 is SVGAGI in the germline V gene. V was pared by 4 bases and J by 9 bases, with 13 bases between. CDR3 sequence: CASSLVAWGEQFF. In DNA, the CDR3 is TGTGCCAGCAGTTTGGTAGCTTGGGGTGAGCAGTTCTTC.

V and J are TRBV6-1 and TRBJ1-3; D uncertain. V was trimmed by 5 bases and J by 3 bases, leaving 8 bases between them. This CDR3 is 13 amino acids long. CDR1 is MNHNS and CDR2 is SASEGT in the germline V gene. CDR3 nucleotides: TGTGCCAGCAGTAAGGGAGTTGGAAACACCATATATTTT. Amino acid sequence: CASSKGVGNTIYF.

Ten or more counts support this clonotype. J is TRBJ1-1 and V is TRBV11-2, with D tentatively TRBD1 (5 bases). The germline CDR1 and CDR2 sequences are SGHAT and FQNNGV. Between the trimmed V and J ends, which lost 6 bases and 1 base, there was a span of 9 bases. The CDR3 runs 13 residues. CDR3 nucleotides: TGTGCCAGCAGTAGACAGAGGAACACTGAAGCTTTCTTT. Translating it yields CASSRQRNTEAFF. Variable domain in full (rest from reference TRBV11-2 and TRBJ1-1): EAGVAQSPRYKIIEKRQSVAFWCNPISGHATLYWYQQILGQGPKLLIQFQNNGVVDDSQLPKDRFSAERLKGVDSTLKIQPAKLEDSAVYLCASSRQRNTEAFFGQGTRLTVV.

This clonotype occurred many times. V usage is TRBV9 and J usage is TRBJ2-1; tentative D call: TRBD2 (6 bases). V was pared by 0 bases and J by 7 bases, with 8 bases between. The germline V gene has CDR1 SGDLS and CDR2 YYNGEE. The CDR3 length is 13 residues. The CDR3 DNA sequence: TGTGCCAGCAGCGTAGCCCGGGGGAATGAGCAGTTCTTC. Translated: CASSVARGNEQFF.

The chain couples TRBV5-1 to TRBJ2-2; D is perhaps TRBD1 or TRBD2 (6 bases each). Between the trimmed V and J ends, which lost 0 bases and 2 bases, there was a span of 14 bases. Germline V CDR1 and CDR2: SGHRS, YFSETQ. The CDR3 contains 17 residues. CDR3 bases: TGCGCCAGCAGCTTGGCCCTCCGGGGGCGCAACACCGGGGAGCTGTTTTTT. Its protein product is CASSLALRGRNTGELFF.

This clonotype was counted at least ten times. The V call is TRBV18, the J call TRBJ2-1; no firm D call. Germline V gene lookup returns CDR1 KGHSH and CDR2 LQKENI. The CDR3 length is 12 residues. V lost 2 bases and J 9 bases, leaving 8 bases between the germline ends. Here the CDR3 DNA reads TGTGCCAGCTCACCAAGCACAGTTGAGCAGTTCTTC. As protein: CASSPSTVEQFF.

This clonotype came up many times. The J gene is TRBJ1-3, the V gene TRBV7-9, with no clear D. From germline, CDR1 is SEHNR and CDR2 FQNEAQ (reference sequence). This CDR3 comprises 15 residues. With 5 bases removed from V and 0 bases from J, the gap between germline ends came to 11 bases. The CDR3 DNA reads as TGTGCCAGCAGCCAACTGTCCTACTCTGGAAACACCATATATTTT. This sequence encodes CASSQLSYSGNTIYF.

The chain couples TRBV24-1 to TRBJ2-3; D is unresolved. CDR1 is KGHDR and CDR2 is SFDVKD in the germline V gene. The CDR3 loop spans 14 amino acids. V lost 0 bases, J lost 4 bases, and 7 bases lay in between. The CDR3 here is CATSDLAVPDTQYF. CDR3 coding DNA: TGTGCCACCAGTGATTTGGCAGTTCCAGATACGCAGTATTTT.

A few counts support this clonotype. The rearrangement joins TRBV27 to TRBJ1-5; no reliable D call. Trimming took 2 bases from V and 5 from J, leaving 10 bases between them. This CDR3 contains 14 residues. Germline CDR1 MNHEY, CDR2 SMNVEV (reference sequence). CDR3 nucleotides: TGTGCCAGCAGTTTACTATCCGGGCATCAGCCCCAGCATTTT. Amino acids: CASSLLSGHQPQHF.

This clonotype was detected only a few times. The CDR3 spells CASGLTHGLVDEQFF. Written as DNA, the CDR3 is TGTGCTAGTGGTCTAACCCACGGACTAGTCGATGAGCAGTTCTTC. The chain uses TRBV12-5 and TRBJ2-1; 7 nucleotides agree with TRBD2. There are 15 residues in the CDR3. The germline V gene has CDR1 LGHNT and CDR2 FRNRAP. V trimming: 5 bases; J trimming: 8 bases; junction bases outside the gene matches: 12. Looking up the rest from reference TRBV12-5 and TRBJ2-1 gives the full variable domain: DARVTQTPRHKVTEMGQEVTMRCQPILGHNTVFWYRQTMMQGLELLAYFRNRAPLDDSGMPKDRFSAEMPDATLATLKIQPSEPRDSAVYFCASGLTHGLVDEQFFGPGTRLTVL.

This clonotype came up a few times. V and J are TRBV5-4 and TRBJ1-3; TRBD1 matches 7 bases. The V segment lost 3 bases and the J segment 0 bases; nucleotides outside the gene matches: 6. Germline V gene sequence: CDR1 SGHNT, CDR2 YYREEE (reference sequence). The CDR3 extends over 16 amino acids. CDR3 DNA: TGTGCCAGCAGCTCCCCGGAGGGGGCCTCTGGAAACACCATATATTTT. Translating it yields CASSSPEGASGNTIYF.

The table lists this clonotype with a few counts. The chain carries TRBV30 and TRBJ1-5; D is perhaps TRBD1 (6 bases). With 2 bases removed from V and 0 bases from J, the gap between germline ends came to 11 bases. This CDR3 has 15 amino acids. Germline assignment: CDR1 GTSNPN and CDR2 SVGIG (reference sequence). The CDR3 DNA is TGTGCCTGGAGTACCGGGACATATAGCAATCAGCCCCAGCATTTT. Amino acid sequence: CAWSTGTYSNQPQHF.

This clonotype came up many times. This rearrangement joins TRBV6-5 to TRBJ1-4; 7 bases align to TRBD1. This CDR3 has 14 residues. Germline values: CDR1 MNHEY, CDR2 SVGAGI. Trimming took 3 bases from V and 8 from J; bases not matched to a gene: 6. CDR3 residues: CASSYRAGGEKLFF. The CDR3 nucleotides read TGTGCCAGCAGTTATCGGGCAGGGGGAGAAAAACTGTTTTTT.

This clonotype came up a few times. The chain joins TRBV12-3 or TRBV12-4 to TRBJ2-1; a possible D gene is TRBD1 (6 bases). The CDR3 has 15 amino acids. The ends were cut back, 5 bases at V and 3 bases at J, with 14 bases in the middle. CDR3 nucleotide sequence: TGTGCCAGCAGTCCGGGACACTCCCTCTACAATGAGCAGTTCTTC. Amino acid sequence: CASSPGHSLYNEQFF.

In this sample, this clonotype turned up a few times. This chain connects TRBV14 to TRBJ1-6; 9 bases align to TRBD1. The germline CDR1 and CDR2 sequences are SGHDN and FVKESK. V was clipped by 5 bases and J by 6 bases; unmatched bases: 5. There are 15 residues in the CDR3. The DNA of the CDR3 is TGTGCCAGCAGCACCTGGACAGGGGTTAATTCACCCCTCCACTTT. Protein product: CASSTWTGVNSPLHF.

The chain is built from TRBV6-5 and TRBJ2-2; 8 bases agree with TRBD2. This CDR3 is 13 amino acids long. Losses at the gene ends were 4 bases for V and 6 bases for J; bases not matched to a gene: 1. Germline assignment: CDR1 MNHEY and CDR2 SVGAGI. CDR3 sequence (DNA): TGTGCCAGCAGTTTGCGGGGGGCCGGGGAGCTGTTTTTT. Protein sequence: CASSLRGAGELFF.

In this sample, this clonotype turned up many times. V usage is TRBV11-2 and J usage is TRBJ2-1; a possible D gene is TRBD1 (5 bases). The CDR3 length is 15 residues. The germline V and J ends were trimmed by 2 bases and 3 bases, with 11 bases remaining between them. From germline, CDR1 is SGHAT and CDR2 FQNNGV. The CDR3 sequence: CASSLHSQGYNEQFF. The CDR3 DNA sequence: TGTGCCAGCAGCTTACACAGCCAGGGCTACAATGAGCAGTTCTTC.